The source of this T cell receptor (beta chain) is a study of blood T cell repertoires in COVID-19. Sequencing was performed with immunoSEQ multiplex PCR; in TCRdb, only in-frame clones are kept and a portion is missing. The data hold about 100,000 clones, with approximately 90% observed a single time. The TCR was taken from a man in his fifties or sixties with active COVID-19. Sequenced material: peripheral blood.

The CDR3: CASSRGGGSWSDTQYF. The DNA for the CDR3 is TGTGCCAGCAGTCGCGGGGGCGGGAGTTGGTCAGATACGCAGTATTTT. The rearrangement joins TRBV3-1 (or the pseudogene TRBV3-2) to TRBJ2-3; a possible D gene is TRBD2 (7 bases). V lost 6 bases to trimming and J lost 4 bases, with 20 bases between them. From germline, CDR1 is LGHDT and CDR2 YNNKEL (reference sequence). The CDR3 length is 16 residues.